The TCR beta chain under discussion was sequenced for a study of shared clonotypes between healthy human individuals. Each PCR replicate run on unsorted PBMC took in 250 to 300 ng DNA, about 30,000 T cell genomes. The team ran DNA from unsorted PBMCs on ten immunoSEQ deep assay plates for sequencing. Profiling relied on immunoSEQ multiplex PCR, and the TCRdb table lists in-frame clones only, not all of them. The sample holds over 400,000 clones; 70% to 80% are singletons and the top ten take about 12%. Trimming took off 5 bases at V and 3 bases at J, with 10 bases between the two ends. The CDR3 is made up of 14 amino acids. The germline V gene has CDR1 SEHNR and CDR2 FQNEAQ (reference sequence). This clone was recorded a few times.

This receptor was identified in a middle-aged woman in good health. Some clones in this sample may be carry-over from other donors' samples. The specimen sequenced was PBMCs. The J gene is TRBJ2-2, the V gene TRBV7-9, with D tentatively TRBD1 or TRBD2 (6 bases each). The CDR3 sequence: CASSRGLDTGELFF. CDR3 DNA: TGTGCCAGCAGCCGGGGGCTGGACACCGGGGAGCTGTTTTTT.